A selection of T cell receptor beta chains follows, all from one sample in a study of vaccination and CD4 T cells after COVID-19. No cognate antigen is known for these TCRs. TCRdb re-called the PCR reads with MiXCR, one entry per CDR3 protein. The table records 5,500 or so distinct CDR3 sequences, roughly two thirds of them present only once. The specimen sequenced was CD4+ T cells from blood, cultured in vitro. The receptors come from a human donor who had recovered from COVID-19. Both conserved end residues are part of each CDR3. A D gene is named only where the DNA matches it firmly. Clone size appears in some rows only: once, few, many, or a class for an expanded clone.

v_call	d_call	j_call	clone_size	cdr3_nt	cdr3_aa
TRBV5-4	TRBD1	TRBJ2-5	.	TGTGCCAGCAGCGCCGGACAGGGGGCCGTACAAGAGACCCAGTACTTC	CASSAGQGAVQETQYF
TRBV7-2	TRBD1	TRBJ1-1	.	TGTGCCAGCAGCTTTTCATCGAGGACAGGGGTATGGAGGGGTTTGAACACTGAAGCTTTCTTT	CASSFSSRTGVWRGLNTEAFF
TRBV30	.	TRBJ2-5	.	TGTGCCTGGGGACCCGGGCGCGGAAGAGGGGAGACCCAGTACTTC	CAWGPGRGRGETQYF
TRBV27	TRBD1	TRBJ1-5	large	TGTGCCAGCAGTCTAACCGGGACAGGGGTTTTGCGACACGAACCCCAGCATTTT	CASSLTGTGVLRHEPQHF
TRBV19	TRBD1	TRBJ2-7	.	TGTGCCAGTAGGGCCACAGGGGCCCACGAGCAGTACTTC	CASRATGAHEQYF
TRBV12-3/TRBV12-4	TRBD1	TRBJ1-5	once	TGTGCCAGCAGTTCGGGACAGGGCGGTGGGTATCAGCCCCAGCATTTT	CASSSGQGGGYQPQHF
TRBV15	.	TRBJ2-3	.	TGTGCCACCAGCAGAGACTCCAGGGGTAGCACAGATACGCAGTATTTT	CATSRDSRGSTDTQYF
TRBV20-1	.	TRBJ1-2	few	TGCAGTGCGCGGATGACCGACGTAAACTATGGCTACACCTTC	CSARMTDVNYGYTF
TRBV5-1	TRBD1	TRBJ2-5	.	TGCGCCAGCAGCTCCGGACAGGGGGCTCAAGAGACCCAGTACTTC	CASSSGQGAQETQYF
TRBV27	TRBD1	TRBJ2-1	.	TGTGCCAGCAGCCCCCGACAGGGGGGAATTTATGAGCAGTTCTTC	CASSPRQGGIYEQFF
TRBV10-3	TRBD1	TRBJ2-7	few	TGTGCCATCAGTGGATACTACGACAGGGGGCGATTCGAGCAGTACTTC	CAISGYYDRGRFEQYF
TRBV7-6	.	TRBJ1-3	.	TGTGCCAGCAGCCAGTCTAGGGGCTCTGGAAACACCATATATTTT	CASSQSRGSGNTIYF
TRBV5-4	.	TRBJ2-1	.	TGTGCCAGCAGCTTGAAACTAGCTTACAATGAGCAGTTCTTC	CASSLKLAYNEQFF
TRBV11-2	.	TRBJ2-7	.	TGTGCCAGCAGCTTAGATTGGGGGCGGGTAGCCTACGAGCAGTACTTC	CASSLDWGRVAYEQYF
TRBV6-5	TRBD1	TRBJ1-3	few	TGTGCCAGCAGTTACACCGGACAGGCCCGTCGCTCTGGAAACACCATATATTTT	CASSYTGQARRSGNTIYF
TRBV18	TRBD1	TRBJ1-4	.	TGTGCCAGCTCACCACCCGGGACAGGGTACGAAAAACTGTTTTTT	CASSPPGTGYEKLFF
TRBV15	.	TRBJ1-5	.	TGTGCCACCAGCGAGCGGGGGTATGGCCAGCATTTT	CATSERGYGQHF
TRBV18	TRBD2	TRBJ2-1	.	TGTGCCAGCTCTCCGGGACTAGCGGATGGCGGTGAGCAGTTCTTC	CASSPGLADGGEQFF
TRBV18	.	TRBJ1-6	.	TGTGCCAGCTCACCACTGGACGACCGATATTCACCCCTCCACTTT	CASSPLDDRYSPLHF
TRBV2	TRBD1	TRBJ1-2	few	TGTGCCAGCGCTGGGACAGGGGGCGACTATGGCTACACCTTC	CASAGTGGDYGYTF
TRBV19	.	TRBJ2-5	.	TGTGCCAGTAGTATCGGGGGGCGGATTCAAGAGACCCAGTACTTC	CASSIGGRIQETQYF
TRBV7-9	.	TRBJ2-5	.	TGTGCCAGCAGTTTAGGACGGGTACTCGACAAAGAGACCCAGTACTTC	CASSLGRVLDKETQYF
TRBV7-9	.	TRBJ1-1	.	TGTGCCAGCAGCGTGGGGGGGAGGCGGAACACTGAAGCTTTCTTT	CASSVGGRRNTEAFF
TRBV11-1	.	TRBJ2-1	.	TGTGCCAGCAGCTTAGGCTCCTACAATGAGCAGTTCTTC	CASSLGSYNEQFF
TRBV6-5	TRBD1	TRBJ1-6	.	TGTGCCAGCAGTTACTCGTACATAGGGACAGCAAATTCACCCCTCCACTTT	CASSYSYIGTANSPLHF
TRBV20-1	.	TRBJ1-2	.	TGCAGTGCCACCCGGCTACAGGTCCATGGTGGCTACACCTTC	CSATRLQVHGGYTF
TRBV27	.	TRBJ1-6	.	TGTGCCAGCAAGCGGGCAGGGGATAATTCACCCCTCCACTTT	CASKRAGDNSPLHF
TRBV20-1	.	TRBJ1-1	.	TGCAGTGCTAGAGTAGTGGCGGGGTACGCTTTCTTT	CSARVVAGYAFF
TRBV6-4	TRBD2	TRBJ2-7	.	TGTGCCAGCAGTGACTCGAGAGCGGGACGGCTTGGCGAGCAGTACTTC	CASSDSRAGRLGEQYF
TRBV20-1	TRBD1	TRBJ1-5	few	TGCAGTGCTGCAGGGGGCAGCCAGCCCCAGCATTTT	CSAAGGSQPQHF
TRBV27	TRBD1	TRBJ2-1	few	TGTGCCAGCAGTCGACAGGGGGTCCAGTTCTTC	CASSRQGVQFF
TRBV10-3	.	TRBJ1-3	once	TGTGCCATCAGTGAAACAGGAGGAGCTGGAAACACCATATATTTT	CAISETGGAGNTIYF
TRBV27	.	TRBJ1-2	few	TGTGCCAGCAGTCCCCTTCAAGACAGCAGGGGCTACACCTTC	CASSPLQDSRGYTF
TRBV28	.	TRBJ1-1	few	TGTGCCAGCAGTAATAGACATGAGACTGAAGCTTTCTTT	CASSNRHETEAFF
TRBV7-9	.	TRBJ2-2	few	TGTGCCAGCAGGGGGGGCGAATCCCCCGGGGAGCTGTTTTTT	CASRGGESPGELFF
TRBV6-5	TRBD1	TRBJ1-2	.	TGTGCCAGCAGTTCCGGGACAGGATCTAACTATGGCTACACCTTC	CASSSGTGSNYGYTF
TRBV20-1	TRBD1	TRBJ1-6	.	TGCAGTGCTAGACCCACGGGGACAGCTAATTCACCCCTCCACTTT	CSARPTGTANSPLHF
TRBV5-6	.	TRBJ1-2	.	TGTGCCAGCAGCCCCGGGACAAGCTATGGCTACACCTTC	CASSPGTSYGYTF
TRBV6-1	.	TRBJ1-5	.	TGTGCCAGCAGTCATACGGGACGCGGCAATCAGCCCCAGCATTTT	CASSHTGRGNQPQHF
TRBV24-1	.	TRBJ2-7	.	TGTGCCACCAGTGACGCTGACTACCTTCTCTCCTACGAGCAGTACTTC	CATSDADYLLSYEQYF
TRBV6-1	.	TRBJ2-2	medium-sized	TGTGCCAGCGTTCAAGGCACGAACACCGGGGAGCTGTTTTTT	CASVQGTNTGELFF